The TCR beta chain under discussion was sequenced for a study of T cell responses to AZD1222 COVID-19 vaccine. The study's findings and limits: Donors were largely white British and mainly female; clonal diversity was possibly underestimated. Spike was spanned by vaccine-associated CD4 TCRs, with dominance at 160-218 and 743-854.

TCRdb keeps only in-frame clones here, not all; method: immunoSEQ multiplex PCR. The sample includes about 100,000 clones, roughly 88% of them seen just once. Turning to this clone: Antigen unknown.

The germline V gene encodes CDR1 SGHRS and CDR2 YFSETQ. V trimming: 3 bases; J trimming: 4 bases; junction bases outside the gene matches: 16. This CDR3 comprises 20 residues. This rearrangement joins TRBV5-1 to TRBJ2-7, with TRBD2 identical over 16 bases. The receptor comes from an adult in good health. This material consisted of peripheral blood, taken on day 0 of AZD1222 vaccination. CDR3 protein: CASSYMAGPGLAGGPYEQYF. CDR3 DNA: TGCGCCAGCAGCTATATGGCAGGTCCGGGACTAGCGGGAGGGCCTTACGAGCAGTACTTC.